This paragraph covers one T cell receptor beta chain sequence. Antigen: not known. This CDR3 comprises 14 residues. CDR1 is DFQATT and CDR2 is SNEGSKA in the germline V gene (reference sequence). Trimming removed 0 bases from V and 2 bases from J, with 11 bases in between. These data originate in a study of T cell repertoires in cytomegalovirus infection. Overall study context: Indications came from public TCR beta signatures; they pointed to CMV infection and to a matching HLA type. Study findings and constraints: The response measured ex vivo was dominated by TCR beta clonotypes (HLA-C-restricted and CMV-specific).

In TCRdb, the reads were re-called with MiXCR into one record per CDR3 protein. Seen here are under 500,000 distinct CDR3 sequences, roughly 43% observed once, and the top ten hold around 45%. The chain couples TRBV20-1 to TRBJ2-7; possibly TRBD1 for D (5 bases). This receptor was identified in a human donor in good health (CMV status not recorded). Some clones in this sample may be carry-over from other donors' samples. The source material was cultured PBMCs, sampled from culture after CMV antigen stimulation. CDR3 bases: TGCAGTGCTAGAGATCGAAGGGGCCCCTACGAGCAGTACTTC. Its protein product is CSARDRRGPYEQYF.